These 14 T cell receptor beta chains were sequenced from one sample in a study of T cells in women clearing cervical HPV infection. Produced via immunoSEQ multiplex PCR; TCRdb's table is partial and in-frame only. Recorded for this sample: roughly 21,000 clones. Sequencing input: blood buffy coat. The receptors originated from a woman between 18 and 70 years old with a cervical HPV16 infection that either progressed to CIN3+ or cleared (not recorded which).

About this clone itself: The sequence runs out 3 residues before the end of the CDR3; the remainder is reconstructed from the germline J gene. The chain links TRBV28 to TRBJ2-7; 7 bases are shared with TRBD1. Germline lookup yields CDR1 MDHEN and CDR2 SYDVKM. J gave up 0 bases and V 1 base, and 6 bases lay outside the gene matches. This CDR3 spans 16 amino acids. Incomplete CDR3 DNA: TGTGCCAGCAGTTTATCAGGGGGAGCCACCTCCTACGAG. Protein: CASSLSGGATSYE. The entire CDR3 is CASSLSGGATSYEQYF.

Concerning this clone: The read ends 3 residues early relative to the CDR3; the germline J gene fills the gap. The rearrangement links TRBV19 to TRBJ2-1; maybe TRBD2 (5 bases). Germline CDR1 is LNHDA and CDR2 is SQIVND (reference sequence). Trimming took 4 bases from V and 4 from J, leaving 14 bases between them. This CDR3 has 15 residues. CDR3 residues: CASSTQRSGYNEQFF. CDR3 DNA (partial): TGTGCCAGTAGTACCCAGCGGAGCGGTTACAATGAG.

Of note for this clone: The read terminates 3 residues before the CDR3 end, so the remaining end is supplied by the germline J gene. The chain links TRBV20-1 to TRBJ1-3; no firm D call. The V end was cut by 3 bases, the J end by 2 bases, with 5 bases between. This CDR3 contains 12 residues. Germline V lookup: CDR1 DFQATT, CDR2 SNEGSKA (reference sequence). CDR3 DNA (partial): TGCAGTGCTAGGACTACTGGAAACACC. Residues: CSARTTGNT. The entire CDR3 protein is CSARTTGNTIYF.

Points on this clone: The sequenced fragment ends 3 residues before the CDR3 boundary, so the rest is inferred from the germline J gene. The chain couples TRBV19 to TRBJ1-4; TRBD1 aligns across 10 bases. J lost 7 bases, V lost 5 bases, and 4 bases had no gene match. This CDR3 region has 14 residues. CDR1 LNHDA and CDR2 SQIVND come from the germline V gene (reference sequence). CDR3 in amino acids: CASSRRQGAEKLFF. The DNA read from the CDR3 is TGTGCCAGTAGTCGCCGACAGGGGGCTGAAAAA.

For this clone: The read halts 3 residues ahead of the CDR3 end, with the missing end drawn from the germline J gene. V is TRBV19 and J is TRBJ1-1, with TRBD1 as a possible D gene (5 bases). Germline V gene sequence: CDR1 LNHDA, CDR2 SQIVND (reference sequence). V shed 5 bases and J shed 3 bases, with 13 bases lying between them. There are 14 residues in the CDR3. The CDR3 DNA, read in part, is TGTGCCAGTAGTTCGGCCAGGGCAGACACTGAA. It is translated as CASSSARADTE. The full CDR3 reads CASSSARADTEAFF.

Concerning this clone: Read data end 3 residues before the CDR3 end; the end is taken from the germline J gene. The chain uses TRBV14 and TRBJ1-2; D not certain. The CDR3 loop spans 13 amino acids. Germline CDR1 and CDR2: SGHDN and FVKESK. Partial CDR3 DNA: TGTGCCAGCAGCTTGGCCCAACCATTGAGC. Its protein product is CASSLAQPLS. The CDR3, in full, reads CASSLAQPLSYTF.

Concerning this clone: The DNA ends 3 residues before the CDR3 does, and the rest of the CDR3 is filled in from the germline J gene. The chain has TRBV28 and TRBJ2-3; weak D call: TRBD2 (5 bases). There are 15 residues in the CDR3. V lost 1 base and J 2 bases, leaving 10 bases between the germline ends. Germline V gene lookup returns CDR1 MDHEN and CDR2 SYDVKM. CDR3 protein: CASSLLSGLTDTQYF. Partial CDR3 DNA: TGTGCCAGCAGTTTATTGAGCGGCCTCACAGATACG.

Comment on this clone: One end of the junction varies from germline; a read error may be responsible. The read terminates 3 residues ahead of where the CDR3 ends, so the germline J gene completes it. The chain links TRBV4-2 to TRBJ2-3; 13 nucleotides align to TRBD2. Germline V gene sequence: CDR1 LGHNA, CDR2 YNFKEQ. This CDR3 is 16 amino acids long. The CDR3 protein is CASSQGLAGGTDTQYF. Partial CDR3 DNA: TGCGCCAGCAGCCAAGGACTAGCGGGAGGCACAGATACG.

Concerning this clone: The read is 3 residues too short to cover the CDR3 end, so that end is filled in from the germline J gene. The V gene is TRBV18, the J gene TRBJ1-5; TRBD1 is a possible D gene (6 bases). Germline CDR1 KGHSH, CDR2 LQKENI. The CDR3 consists of 13 residues. Trimming removed 5 bases from V and 5 bases from J, with 10 bases in between. The sequenced part of the CDR3 DNA is TGTGCCAGCTCATCTTACAGGGATCAGCCC. Protein sequence: CASSSYRDQP. From start to end, the CDR3 is CASSSYRDQPQHF.

CDR3 bases read: TGTGCCAGCAGCCCCCACAGGGTTGGTAATGAAAAA. This gives the protein CASSPHRVGNEK. The full CDR3 reads CASSPHRVGNEKLFF. This rearrangement joins TRBV7-2 to TRBJ1-4; the D gene is possibly TRBD1 (6 bases). The read terminates 3 residues before the CDR3 end, so the remaining end is supplied by the germline J gene. Trimming pared 5 bases from V and 4 bases from J, leaving 14 bases between. Germline V gene data show CDR1 as SGHTA and CDR2 as FQGNSA. The CDR3 covers 15 residues. The full variable domain, completed using reference TRBV7-2 and TRBJ1-4, is GAGVSQSPSNKVTEKGKDVELRCDPISGHTALYWYRQSLGQGLEFLIYFQGNSAPDKSGLPSDRFSAERTGGSVSTLTIQRTQQEDSAVYLCASSPHRVGNEKLFFGSGTQLSVL.

A note on this clone: The CDR3 extends 3 residues past the end of the read, so its final part is completed from the germline J gene. The chain employs TRBV20-1 and TRBJ2-1; 8 bases match TRBD2. CDR3 length: 15 residues. Losses at the gene ends were 6 bases for V and 4 bases for J; bases not matched to a gene: 11. Per germline, CDR1 DFQATT and CDR2 SNEGSKA (reference sequence). The CDR3 here is CSAPGVAGMYNEQFF. The part of the CDR3 DNA that was read is TGCAGTGCCCCCGGGGTAGCGGGGATGTACAATGAG.

On this clone itself: The missing CDR3 end, 3 residues past where the read stops, is filled in from the germline J gene. This chain links TRBV5-1 with TRBJ1-5; unclear D gene. Germline V lookup: CDR1 SGHRS, CDR2 YFSETQ. With 0 bases removed from V and 4 bases from J, the gap between germline ends came to 5 bases. The CDR3 spans 13 residues. CDR3 sequence: CASSLGTNQPQHF. CDR3 DNA, as far as it was read: TGCGCCAGCAGCTTGGGGACTAATCAGCCC.

As regards this clone: From the germline J gene comes the end of the CDR3, since the read stops 3 residues before it. The chain carries TRBV5-1 and TRBJ2-1; a weak D match, TRBD1 (5 bases). The V and J ends lost 0 bases and 0 bases respectively, with 7 bases between them. Germline V gene data show CDR1 as SGHRS and CDR2 as YFSETQ. This CDR3 has 15 amino acids. This CDR3 reads CASSLGQSSYNEQFF. The CDR3 bases that were read are TGCGCCAGCAGCTTGGGACAGAGCTCCTACAATGAG.

Notes on this clone: The CDR3 end is not reached by the read, which stops 3 residues before it; the germline J gene fills it in. The chain combines TRBV19 with TRBJ1-5; 7 bases fit TRBD1. J was trimmed by 3 bases and V by 6 bases; bases with no gene match: 8. The CDR3 has 15 amino acids. Germline values: CDR1 LNHDA, CDR2 SQIVND (reference sequence). The chain's CDR3 is CASRKRDSNNQPQHF. The covered CDR3 bases are TGTGCCAGTAGGAAACGGGACAGCAACAATCAGCCC.